This T cell receptor (beta chain) came from a study of cytomegalovirus exposure and HLA in healthy donors (dated by TCRdb to the late 2010s). With respect to the entire study: An earlier analysis of roughly 570 of the donors reported 250 to 350 Gb of sequence data and around 110 million unique TCR beta sequences obtained from about 180 million T cells. Among 398 genotyped donors of the cohort, an average of about 240,000 unique TCR beta nucleotide sequences were sequenced per donor, around 18% of them non-productive. An early release covering approximately 600 HLA-typed donors comprised 250 to 350 gigabases of sequencing data and around 80 million unique TCR sequences. HLA typing covered class I and class II loci at four-digit resolution. In the later analysis, no new phenotypic data were used to find candidate immune exposures; instead, reliance was placed on TCR beta sequences and their occurrence across donors. To decide whether each TCR beta V gene segment behaved as functional or pseudogenic, an earlier analysis of some 600 of the donors relied on high-throughput TCR beta sequencing. Genome-wide SNP genotypes for about three fifths of the roughly 670 donors were used in a later genetic analysis, which treated that subset as a discovery cohort. The number of donors typed differed by locus, with about 629-630 for A, B, C, DRB1 and DQB1, approximately 500 for DQA1, 606 for DPA1, and 450 to 480 for DPB1. Using immunosequencing, the study profiled T cell repertoires from some 670 subjects and related those repertoires to cytomegalovirus serostatus. To predict cytomegalovirus infection status, the study brought together high-throughput TCR immunosequencing, statistical association of individual TCRs with disease status, and machine learning. The study was designed to test whether signatures of past pathogen exposure could be identified by cataloging public T cell receptors. Every repertoire in the discovery cohort had been generated on one and the same sequencing platform. A later analysis re-analyzed previously published TCR beta repertoires from several hundred donors and added high-resolution HLA genotyping to study TCR occurrence patterns. Donor age, sex, ethnicity and CMV serostatus were collected together with the repertoire data. A separate validation cohort of more than 100 different subjects was used in addition to the approximately 670-subject first cohort. The genetic ancestry cluster associated with self-reported Caucasian donors included approximately 85% of the roughly 400 genotyped donors. Four or five DR-DQ haplotypes were treated as single units for association and clustering because of strong linkage in the cohort.

The cohort was made up of 500 to 850 healthy bone marrow donors. At the time of sampling, every cohort member was nominally healthy, though immune exposures that went unrecorded were likely present. The donor was CMV seronegative and was included in the group of a few hundred seronegative cohort members. A peripheral blood sample was collected from each donor, and TCR beta sequencing was performed on peripheral blood mononuclear cells. Genomic DNA extraction from the blood cell samples was performed with the Qiagen DNeasy Blood Extraction Kit. The library was built by means of the immunoSEQ multiplex PCR assay. For the multiplex PCR, a mixture combining 60 forward primers for TCR Vbeta segments and 13 reverse primers for TCR Jbeta segments was used. The CDR3 region of rearranged TCR beta genes was amplified from genomic DNA by a multiplex PCR assay. On the Illumina HiSeq System, the amplified TCR beta libraries were sequenced as 87-base-pair reads. The study's own analysis went as follows. Across the 600 to 700 repertoires, a later analysis counted 60 million to 90 million unique TCR beta chains, roughly 11 million of which were shared by at least two donors. Raw reads were error-corrected and collapsed into unique sequences by a nearest-neighbor algorithm in which closely related sequences were merged to remove PCR and sequencing errors. Alignment of CDR3 sequences to IMGT reference sequences was used to assign V, D and J gene segments. Each retained sequence needed at least a six-nucleotide match to both a V gene segment and a J gene segment. Rearrangements were called productive when the CDR3 lacked stop codons and stayed in frame with V and J; all others were non-productive. Following IMGT convention, CDR3 was defined as the stretch from the second conserved V-encoded cysteine to the conserved J-encoded phenylalanine. The earlier analysis of about 530 of the donors excluded any sequence lacking an unambiguous match to a single V gene segment. An earlier analysis of fewer than 650 of the donors classified V segments as functional when productive rearrangements were above 56.7% and as segregating when the standard deviation between donors was above 5%. A statistical classification framework was built for diagnosing cytomegalovirus status from the catalog of TCR beta chain sequences. A later analysis assigned V and J genes by comparing TCR nucleotide sequences with IMGT/GENE-DB human TR gene sequences. Using the TCRdist pipeline, a later analysis assigned CDR3 sequences along with most-parsimonious VDJ recombination scenarios. In a later analysis, each TCR beta chain was defined by its CDR3 amino acid sequence together with its V-gene family, and reads without a unique V-gene family were excluded. To address suspected cross-contamination and a sequencing artifact, a later analysis removed a few hundred highly shared, low-generation-probability nucleotide sequences. In a later analysis, a clonal expansion index for each public chain was calculated from normalized within-repertoire ranks of inferred template counts. In a later analysis, generation probabilities were computed using a VDJ recombination model fitted to out-of-frame rearrangements, and the results were checked against IGoR. In a later analysis, hypergeometric tests were used to score TCR-TCR, TCR-HLA and TCR-CMV co-occurrence, with a repertoire-size bias correction applied to TCR pairs. A later analysis estimated false discovery rates by permuting HLA or CMV assignments 20 times. A later analysis grouped co-occurring TCRs with DBSCAN, adding TCRdist sequence similarity when clustering within HLA-allele-positive subsets. Repertoires with fewer than 30,000 or more than 120,000 public chains were left out of co-occurrence clustering, as were about 5 repertoires with anomalous nucleotide sharing. Held by TCRdb, this immuneACCESS table contains in-frame sequences only and omits some clones. Under half of the omission traces to an unresolved V gene where checked; the cause of the rest is unknown. That table is the source of V, J and clone size, and D and trimming were worked out from the DNA. Recorded for this sample are some 97,000 clones; approximately 80% of them occurred a single time. Of the sample, less than 1.5% falls within the top ten clones.

As regards this clone: The target of this receptor is not known. The record has no base qualities; no much larger clone is one base away.

V is clipped by 6 bases and J by 2 bases, and the sequence between their germline boundaries is 21 bases long. CDR1 and CDR2 were assigned from the germline V gene as SGHDN and FVKESK. The CDR3 has 17 amino acids, counting the end cysteine and phenylalanine. Kept here is only the CDR3 DNA, which spans 51 bases and is read in frame from base 1. The study at large found these results: Sequencing depth was assumed to be roughly uniform across donors in the presence/absence analyses, though that assumption may not hold. Strong co-occurrence of HLA alleles, especially DR and DQ, made assigning TCR associations to individual alleles difficult. Because HLA typing was missing for some donors at each locus, association tests included only the typed subset. The cohort was sequenced for TCR beta chains only, and without alpha or paired-chain data the features that could be detected were limited. In a later analysis, several top co-occurrence clusters were reported to appear linked to parvovirus B19, influenza, CMV and Epstein-Barr virus. A further reported finding was that TCR beta sequences accurately predicted the HLA-A and HLA-B alleles for most subjects in the first cohort. Some IMGT-functional V segments, including TRBV6-2 and TRBV6-3, could not be distinguished by the 87-base-pair reads and were therefore excluded. The authors suggested that the approach could potentially be extended to other disease states and immunological phenotypes. In a later genetic analysis, fewer N-insertions in productive TCRs were reported among donors in an Asian-associated ancestry cluster than the roughly 640-donor mean. Most TCR sequences were seen in very few donors, while some public TCRs were found in many individuals. Correlated functional status among segregating V segments might be attributable to linkage disequilibrium, but an unknown experimental factor could not be ruled out. Specific HLA alleles were associated with 15,000 to 20,000 TCR beta sequences at a false discovery rate of 0.05 in a later analysis. V-gene and J-gene trimming of TCR beta chains was associated with a missense DCLRE1C variant in a later genetic analysis, and the association was replicated in an independent cohort. Immune exposure information for the cohort was limited to CMV serostatus. The classifier was reported to diagnose cytomegalovirus status with high specificity and sensitivity in both the original cohort and the validation cohort. A later analysis found that TCR association rates varied across HLA loci, with DRB1 alleles showing the most associated TCRs and HLA-C alleles the fewest. According to a later analysis, most CMV-associated TCR beta chains appeared to be HLA-restricted, and the HLA associations seemed to be driven largely by CMV exposure. In vitro tests confirmed that three of the cytomegalovirus-associated TCR beta chains recognize cytomegalovirus antigens. The earlier analysis of nearly 600 of the donors excluded over 15 rarely observed V segments, including chromosome 9 orphons, because counts were too low. The sequencing pipeline was judged likely to have produced a cluster of highly shared sequence variants as a technical artifact. The study gave a list of some 150 TCR beta chains associated with cytomegalovirus. In an earlier analysis of more than 500 of the donors, most TCR beta V segments appeared in productive rearrangements about 87% or about 30% of the time, broadly matching IMGT annotations. In a later analysis, HLA-associated TCR beta chains showed more clonal expansion and lower generation probabilities than non-associated chains that were equally common.

Material for sequencing was PBMCs. Recombination connected TRBV14 to TRBJ2-3; 7 matching bases give a weak D call of TRBD2. This TCR was recovered from a woman between 18 and 29 years old in good health and CMV-seronegative. Here the CDR3 is given as CASSGGFAGAFTDTQYF. In nucleotides, the sequence is TGTGCCAGCAGTGGAGGGTTTGCGGGGGCCTTCACAGATACGCAGTATTTT.